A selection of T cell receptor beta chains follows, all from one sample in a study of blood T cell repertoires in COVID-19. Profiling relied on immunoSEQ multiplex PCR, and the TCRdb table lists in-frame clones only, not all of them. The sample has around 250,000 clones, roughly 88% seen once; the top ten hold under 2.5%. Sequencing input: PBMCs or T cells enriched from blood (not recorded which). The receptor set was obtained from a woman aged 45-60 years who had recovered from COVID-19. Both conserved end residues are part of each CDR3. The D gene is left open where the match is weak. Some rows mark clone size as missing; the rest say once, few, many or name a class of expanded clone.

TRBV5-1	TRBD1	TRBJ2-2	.	TGCGCCAGCAGCTTGGAAGGGGGCACGAACACCGGGGAGCTGTTTTTT	CASSLEGGTNTGELFF
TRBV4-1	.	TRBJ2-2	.	TGCGCCAGCAGCCAAGAAGTGAGCTCGAACACCGGGGAGCTGTTTTTT	CASSQEVSSNTGELFF
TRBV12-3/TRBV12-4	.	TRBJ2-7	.	TGTGCCAGGACCGTTAGGAGACCCTACGAGCAGTACTTC	CARTVRRPYEQYF
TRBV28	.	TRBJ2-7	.	TGTGCCAGCAGTTTAAGCGGCGGCAGATTCATCTTC	CASSLSGGRFIF
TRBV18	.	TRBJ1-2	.	TGTGCCAGCTCACCACCGAGGGCGGGGGCGTATGGCTACACCTTC	CASSPPRAGAYGYTF
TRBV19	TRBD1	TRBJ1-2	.	TGTGCCAGTAGAAAGACCGGGACAGCTAACTATGGCTACACCTTC	CASRKTGTANYGYTF
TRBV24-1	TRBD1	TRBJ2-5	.	TGTGCCACCAGTGATTCGAGAGGGGGCGGAGGAGAGACCCAGTACTTC	CATSDSRGGGGETQYF
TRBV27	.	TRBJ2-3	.	TGTGCCAGCAGTTCCACCTCAACACCCCGGAGGCTCACAGATACGCAGTATTTT	CASSSTSTPRRLTDTQYF
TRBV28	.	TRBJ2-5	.	TGTGCCAGCAGTCAAGGTTGGGGAGTCAAAGAGACCCAGTACTTC	CASSQGWGVKETQYF
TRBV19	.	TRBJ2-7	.	TGTGCCAGTAGTCTCCAGGGGTTCTCCTACGAGCAGTACTTC	CASSLQGFSYEQYF
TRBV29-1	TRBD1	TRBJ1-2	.	TGCAGCGTATACTCCGGGACAGCCTATGGCTACACCTTC	CSVYSGTAYGYTF
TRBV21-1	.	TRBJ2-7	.	TGTGCCAGCAGCAAGGGGTGCGGGCGGGTTGCTCGGTTATGCGGGTTTTGGGAGCAGTACTTC	CASSKGCGRVARLCGFWEQYF
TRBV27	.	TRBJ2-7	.	TGTGCCAGCAGTAGCGAGACCAGCAGGGTAACCTACGAGCAGTACTTC	CASSSETSRVTYEQYF
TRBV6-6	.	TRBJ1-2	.	TGTGCCAGCAGGAAGGCAGGGAACAACTATGGCTACACCTTC	CASRKAGNNYGYTF
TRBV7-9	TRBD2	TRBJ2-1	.	TGTGCCAGCAGCCGACTAGCGGGAGGGCCCTACAATGAGCAGTTCTTC	CASSRLAGGPYNEQFF
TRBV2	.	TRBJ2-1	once	TGTGCCAGCAGTGAATCACGGGGCTCCTACAATGAGCAGTTCTTC	CASSESRGSYNEQFF
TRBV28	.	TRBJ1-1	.	TGTGCCAGCAGTCCACAGGGTGAAGCTTTCTTT	CASSPQGEAFF
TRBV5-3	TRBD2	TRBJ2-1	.	TGTGCCAGAAGTTACACTACACTCCCAGGACTAGCGGGAAGGAATGAGCAGTTCTTC	CARSYTTLPGLAGRNEQFF
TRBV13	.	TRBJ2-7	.	TGTGCCAGCAGCACCCGTGTGGGGGCCAACGAGCAGTACTTC	CASSTRVGANEQYF
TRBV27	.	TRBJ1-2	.	TGTGCCAGCAGTCCTACAGTTTTCTATGGCTACACCTTC	CASSPTVFYGYTF
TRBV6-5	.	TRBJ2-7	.	TGTGCCAGCAGCGGACGAACTAGTCTCGAGCAGTACTTC	CASSGRTSLEQYF
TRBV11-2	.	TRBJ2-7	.	TGTGCCAGCAGCTTAGCGACATACTACGAGCAGTACTTC	CASSLATYYEQYF
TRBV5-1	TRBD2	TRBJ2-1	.	TGCGCCAGCAGCCAGGTGGGACTAGCGGGAGGGGATAATGAGCAGTTCTTC	CASSQVGLAGGDNEQFF
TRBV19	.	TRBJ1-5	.	TGTGCCAGTACGCGGGGCAATCAGCCCCAGCATTTT	CASTRGNQPQHF
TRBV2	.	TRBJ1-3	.	TGTGCCAGTTCAGTGTCCTCTGGAAACACCATATATTTT	CASSVSSGNTIYF
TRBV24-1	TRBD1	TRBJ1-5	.	TGTGCCACCAGTGTGGGACAGTCCAATCAGCCCCAGCATTTT	CATSVGQSNQPQHF
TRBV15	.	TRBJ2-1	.	TGTGCCACCAGCAGACGTTCGGGCGCGGGATCGGATGAGCAGTTCTTC	CATSRRSGAGSDEQFF
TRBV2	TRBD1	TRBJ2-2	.	TGTGCCAGCAGTGGTCAGGGGGCCGGGGAGCTGTTTTTT	CASSGQGAGELFF
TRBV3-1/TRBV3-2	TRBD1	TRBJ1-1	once	TGTGCCAGCAGCCACCTACCCGGGACAGGGTCTGAAGCTTTCTTT	CASSHLPGTGSEAFF
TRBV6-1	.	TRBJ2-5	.	TGTGCCAGCAGTGAATCTGTAGGGGCAGGTCTTCCCCAAGAGACCCAGTACTTC	CASSESVGAGLPQETQYF
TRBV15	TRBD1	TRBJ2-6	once	TGTGCCACCAGCAGAGCCTACTACCCCGGGACAGGGGACCACTCTGGGGCCAACGTCCTGACTTTC	CATSRAYYPGTGDHSGANVLTF
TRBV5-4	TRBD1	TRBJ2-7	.	TGTGCCAGCAGTCGCCAGGGGGCCCACGAGCAGTACTTC	CASSRQGAHEQYF
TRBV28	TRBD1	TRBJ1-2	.	TGTGCCAGCAGTGGGCAGGGGGCGGATGGGGCAGTAGGCTACACCTTC	CASSGQGADGAVGYTF
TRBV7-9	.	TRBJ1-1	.	TGTGCCAGTTCGACCGGGACACTGAACACTGAAGCTTTCTTT	CASSTGTLNTEAFF
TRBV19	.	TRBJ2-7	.	TGTGCCAGTAGTATGACTAGTCTCCACGAGCAGTACTTC	CASSMTSLHEQYF
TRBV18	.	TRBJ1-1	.	TGTGCCAGCTCACCACAACAGGGTCTGAACACTGAAGCTTTCTTT	CASSPQQGLNTEAFF
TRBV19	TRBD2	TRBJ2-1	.	TGTGCCAGTAGTATAGATCTAGCGGGAGGGGGGTCCTACAATGAGCAGTTCTTC	CASSIDLAGGGSYNEQFF
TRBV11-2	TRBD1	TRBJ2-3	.	TGTGCCAGCAGCTCCGAGGGGGCCACAGATACGCAGTATTTT	CASSSEGATDTQYF
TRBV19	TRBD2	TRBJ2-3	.	TGTGCCAGTATTCCCGTGTGGTCTAGCGGGAGGGCCAGGAACACAGATACGCAGTATTTT	CASIPVWSSGRARNTDTQYF
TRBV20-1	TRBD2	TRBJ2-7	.	TGCAGTGCTAGTAATCTAGCGGGAGTAGGCGAGCAGTACTTC	CSASNLAGVGEQYF
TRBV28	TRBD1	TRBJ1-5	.	TGTGCCAGCAGCCCCGAATGGACTACAGGGGGCAATCAGCCCCAGCATTTT	CASSPEWTTGGNQPQHF
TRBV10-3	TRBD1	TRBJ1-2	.	TGTGCCATCAGTGGGACAGGATCTCAACCTTTTAACTATGGCTACACCTTC	CAISGTGSQPFNYGYTF
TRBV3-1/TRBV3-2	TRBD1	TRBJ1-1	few	TGTGCCAGCAGCCCGGGACAGAAGAACACTGAAGCTTTCTTT	CASSPGQKNTEAFF
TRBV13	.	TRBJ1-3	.	TGTGCCAGCAGCCGACAGGTGCGAGGCACTGGAAACACCATATATTTT	CASSRQVRGTGNTIYF
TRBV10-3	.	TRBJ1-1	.	TGTGCCATCAGTGAGTCGACTCCCGGGGGGACTGAAGCTTTCTTT	CAISESTPGGTEAFF
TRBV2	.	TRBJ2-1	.	TGTGCCAGCAGTGCTAACCCGGGACTTAGCTCCTACAATGAGCAGTTCTTC	CASSANPGLSSYNEQFF
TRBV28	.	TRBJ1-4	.	TGTGCCAGCAGTTTGTACGGGGGAGCAACTAATGAAAAACTGTTTTTT	CASSLYGGATNEKLFF
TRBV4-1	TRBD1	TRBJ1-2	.	TGCGCCAGCAGCCGCGGACAGGGCGGGGGCTATGGCTACACCTTC	CASSRGQGGGYGYTF
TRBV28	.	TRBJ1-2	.	TGTGCCAGCAGTGGTACTTATGGCTACACCTTC	CASSGTYGYTF
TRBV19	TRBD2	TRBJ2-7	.	TGTGCCAGTAGGGGACTAGCGGGAGAGTCCTACGAGCAGTACTTC	CASRGLAGESYEQYF
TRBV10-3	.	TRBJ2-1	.	TGTGCCATCAGTGAGAAACTAGATTCCCTCGGGTTCTTC	CAISEKLDSLGFF
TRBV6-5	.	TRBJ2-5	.	TGTGCCAGCAGTTACCAGGAACGGTCGGAGACCCAGTACTTC	CASSYQERSETQYF
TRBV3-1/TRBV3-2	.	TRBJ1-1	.	TGTGCCAGCAGCCAAGAAGACAGCAACACTGAAGCTTTCTTT	CASSQEDSNTEAFF
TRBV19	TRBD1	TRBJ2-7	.	TGTGCCAGTAGTATTTTTTTTGGGACAGGGGCCTACGAGCAGTACTTC	CASSIFFGTGAYEQYF
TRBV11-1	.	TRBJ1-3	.	TGTGCCAGCAGCTTTCCCGGGGGACGCACCATATATTTT	CASSFPGGRTIYF
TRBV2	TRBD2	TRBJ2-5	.	TGTGCCAGCAGTCATCCCGGGACTAGCGGGAGGGACCAAGAGACCCAGTACTTC	CASSHPGTSGRDQETQYF